A selection of T cell receptor beta chains follows, all from one sample in a study of breast tumors, draining lymph nodes, adjacent tissues. Using its own MiXCR run on the multiplex PCR reads, TCRdb lists one record per CDR3 protein. The sample holds about 180,000 distinct CDR3 sequences, roughly a third seen once. Input material: axillary lymph node tissue. The receptor source for this set is a female donor with breast cancer. Some clones in this sample may be carry-over from other donors' samples. The conserved cysteine and the conserved F or W are not part of the CDR3 here.

V gene,J gene,CDR3 protein
TRBV6-6,TRBJ2-2,ASSPTGTSGGTGELF
TRBV7-9,TRBJ1-6,ASSLVGVVYNSPLH
TRBV7-9,TRBJ2-7,ASSFTGTENYEQY
TRBV7-9,TRBJ2-3,ASSGGGVSGPTDTQY
TRBV27,TRBJ2-1,ASSRLAGGFNEQF
TRBV2,TRBJ1-6,ASSDSKDSRILGTLH
TRBV7-8,TRBJ2-7,ASSVRTGRDYEQY
TRBV11-2,TRBJ2-7,ASSLERSGGQY
TRBV24-1,TRBJ1-1,ATTGTGVNTEAF
TRBV9,TRBJ1-4,ASSVDPNEKLF
TRBV20-1,TRBJ2-5,SASHSGVQETQY
TRBV29-1,TRBJ2-1,SGRGLSYNEQF
TRBV6-1,TRBJ2-3,ASSEPRTSGGDTQY
TRBV10-3,TRBJ1-2,AIRTNGVYGYT
TRBV6-2/TRBV6-3,TRBJ1-6,ASSSGTDYNSPLH
TRBV7-9,TRBJ1-6,ASSLSSGGTSPLH
TRBV7-9,TRBJ1-4,ASSFGGTNEKLF
TRBV12-3/TRBV12-4,TRBJ2-7,ASILSGQGGYEQY
TRBV4-1,TRBJ2-5,ASSQTGAGVEETQY
TRBV6-5,TRBJ2-1,ATQQRVGGADEQF
TRBV7-7,TRBJ2-5,AGSLESRGETQY
TRBV10-3,TRBJ2-3,AISEPSREGGDTQY
TRBV9,TRBJ1-6,ASSPKMALWDSPLH
TRBV7-7,TRBJ2-3,ASSQGQHTDTQY
TRBV5-8,TRBJ2-1,ASSRAIWSLSYNEQF
TRBV20-1,TRBJ2-1,SQLGGATPYNEQF
TRBV7-9,TRBJ1-2,ASSAPTQQNYGYP
TRBV12-3/TRBV12-4,TRBJ2-7,ASSPGEDLEQY
TRBV20-1,TRBJ2-5,SARVPTQTQY
TRBV9,TRBJ2-3,ASSVASTGEGTDTQY
TRBV27,TRBJ2-7,ASRINRLIYEQY
TRBV12-5,TRBJ2-7,ASGLDNRDRGKQY
TRBV20-1,TRBJ2-3,SARGVGLAGSTDTQY
TRBV6-5,TRBJ2-3,ASSHLAGARGADTQY
TRBV11-3,TRBJ2-1,ASSLGEEAEQF
TRBV12-3/TRBV12-4,TRBJ2-3,ASTLLAGKSTDTQY
TRBV19,TRBJ2-6,ASRDRGPSGANVLT
TRBV7-3,TRBJ2-2,ASSRTGTGNTGELF
TRBV11-3,TRBJ2-2,ASSTGQGTTGELF
TRBV7-9,TRBJ2-6,ASSLDGGVTTEA
TRBV6-1,TRBJ1-2,ASSENPDSYGYT
TRBV12-3/TRBV12-4,TRBJ2-2,ASSPTVLLNTGELF
TRBV7-6,TRBJ2-6,ASSLLVGSRYSGANVLT
TRBV20-1,TRBJ2-3,SARGLAGEDEQY
TRBV2,TRBJ2-1,ASSEMTGGLDEQF
TRBV20-1,TRBJ2-1,SAGNRERDQPQQF
TRBV2,TRBJ2-4,ASSGGDDIQY